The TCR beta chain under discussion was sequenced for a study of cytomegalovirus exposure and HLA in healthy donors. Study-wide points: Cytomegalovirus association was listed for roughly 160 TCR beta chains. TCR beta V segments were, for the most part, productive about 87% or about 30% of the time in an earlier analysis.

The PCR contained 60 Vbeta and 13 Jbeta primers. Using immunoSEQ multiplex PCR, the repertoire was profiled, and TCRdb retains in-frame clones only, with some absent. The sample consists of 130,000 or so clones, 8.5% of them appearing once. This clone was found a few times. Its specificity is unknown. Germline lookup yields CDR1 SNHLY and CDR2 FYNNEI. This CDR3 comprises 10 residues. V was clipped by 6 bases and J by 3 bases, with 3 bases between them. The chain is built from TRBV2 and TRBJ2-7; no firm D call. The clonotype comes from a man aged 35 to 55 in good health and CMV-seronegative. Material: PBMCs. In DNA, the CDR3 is TGTGCCAGCAGGAGCTACGAGCAGTACTTC. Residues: CASRSYEQYF.